The next 31 T cell receptor beta chains were all read from a single sample in a study of cytomegalovirus exposure and HLA in healthy donors. PCR involved 60 Vbeta and 13 Jbeta primers. Generated by immunoSEQ multiplex PCR, the TCRdb table keeps only in-frame clones and is missing some. The sample includes 95,000 to 150,000 clones, around two thirds of them seen just once. Input material: PBMCs. The receptors stem from a woman between 40 and 55 years old in good health and CMV-seropositive.

As to this clone: One end of the junction is discordant with germline, which a read error may explain. V and J are TRBV7-9 and TRBJ1-2; the D gene is possibly TRBD1 (5 bases). The length of the CDR3 is 12 residues. Germline V gene sequence: CDR1 SEHNR, CDR2 FQNEAQ (reference sequence). CDR3 coding DNA: TGTTCCAGCAGCGGGCAGGGCTATGGCTACACCTTC. Translating gives CSSSGQGYGYTF. Full variable domain (rest looked up from reference TRBV7-9 and TRBJ1-2): DTGVSQNPRHKITKRGQNVTFRCDPISEHNRLYWYRQTLGQGPEFLTYFQNEAQLEKSRLLSDRFSAERPKGSFSTLEIQRTEQGDSAMYLCSSSGQGYGYTFGSGTRLTVV.

The chain couples TRBV5-1 to TRBJ2-5, with TRBD2 matching over 12 bases. Trimming at V came to 4 bases and at J to 1 base, leaving 5 bases not matched to a gene. Germline V gene data show CDR1 as SGHRS and CDR2 as YFSETQ. This CDR3 is built from 16 residues. The CDR3 reads CASSTGLAGPQETQYF. The CDR3 DNA is TGCGCCAGCAGCACTGGACTAGCGGGACCCCAAGAGACCCAGTACTTC.

This clone was counted a few times. The chain combines TRBV2 with TRBJ2-5; TRBD2 agrees at 11 bases. Germline V CDR1 and CDR2: SNHLY, FYNNEI. V dropped 4 bases and J dropped 4; count of bases not matched to a gene: 2. The CDR3 is 14 residues long. The CDR3 DNA reads as TGTGCCAGCAGTGGTCTAGCGGGAGGAGAGACCCAGTACTTC. It is translated as CASSGLAGGETQYF.

In its sample, this clone was seen a few times. The chain links TRBV5-1 to TRBJ2-5; 9 bases line up with TRBD1. Germline V gene sequence: CDR1 SGHRS, CDR2 YFSETQ. The V and J ends lost 4 bases and 3 bases, in that order; junction bases with no gene match: 4. The CDR3 consists of 14 residues. CDR3 protein: CASSKDRGEETQYF. The CDR3 DNA follows: TGCGCCAGCAGCAAAGACAGGGGGGAAGAGACCCAGTACTTC.

This sequence joins TRBV5-1 and TRBJ1-5; D is undetermined. The germline V gene encodes CDR1 SGHRS and CDR2 YFSETQ. With 5 bases removed from V and 3 bases from J, the gap between germline ends came to 9 bases. This CDR3 has 13 amino acids. As DNA, the CDR3 is TGCGCCAGCAGTCAAACAGTCAATCAGCCCCAGCATTTT. Protein: CASSQTVNQPQHF.

This clone occurred once. The chain is built from TRBV9 and TRBJ2-1; 10 nucleotides align to TRBD2. V was pared by 0 bases and J by 1 base, with 13 bases of the junction left unmatched. The CDR3 length is 20 residues. Germline CDR1 and CDR2: SGDLS and YYNGEE. This CDR3 is CASSVAQREGRYGSYNEQFF. CDR3 DNA: TGTGCCAGCAGCGTAGCCCAGCGGGAGGGACGTTATGGGTCCTACAATGAGCAGTTCTTC. The whole variable domain, remainder taken from reference TRBV9 and TRBJ2-1, is DSGVTQTPKHLITATGQRVTLRCSPRSGDLSVYWYQQSLDQGLQFLIQYYNGEERAKGNILERFSAQQFPDLHSELNLSSLELGDSALYFCASSVAQREGRYGSYNEQFFGPGTRLTVL.

This sequence joins TRBV11-2 and TRBJ2-1; D uncertain. Trimming removed 1 base at V and 0 bases at J, with 16 bases between. There are 18 residues in the CDR3. Germline CDR1 and CDR2: SGHAT and FQNNGV. For the CDR3, the DNA is TGTGCCAGCAGCTTAGTGTCTGAGCTGTCGAGCTCCTACAATGAGCAGTTCTTC. Translated: CASSLVSELSSSYNEQFF. Based on the CDR3 plus reference TRBV11-2 and TRBJ2-1, the full variable domain is EAGVAQSPRYKIIEKRQSVAFWCNPISGHATLYWYQQILGQGPKLLIQFQNNGVVDDSQLPKDRFSAERLKGVDSTLKIQPAKLEDSAVYLCASSLVSELSSSYNEQFFGPGTRLTVL.

This rearrangement joins TRBV27 to TRBJ2-5, with TRBD1 matching over 9 bases. Gene TRBJ2-7 matches the end of the DNA better, so the J call may be wrong. This CDR3 has 14 amino acids. From germline, CDR1 is MNHEY and CDR2 SMNVEV (reference sequence). The chain's CDR3 is CASSPGQGAYEQYF. CDR3 coding DNA: TGTGCCAGCAGCCCGGGACAGGGAGCCTACGAGCAGTACTTC.

As DNA, the CDR3 is TGTGCCAGTAGTCCTACCCCGCCTGAGCAGTTCTTC. This encodes CASSPTPPEQFF. V usage is TRBV19 and J usage is TRBJ2-1; no clear D. The CDR3 is 12 residues long. Germline CDR1 reads LNHDA; CDR2 reads SQIVND (reference sequence). V was pared by 5 bases and J by 9 bases, with 11 bases between.

The chain carries TRBV4-1 and TRBJ2-5, with 10 bases lining up with TRBD1. The end of the DNA aligns better with TRBJ2-7, so the J call may be wrong. Looked up from germline, CDR1 is MGHRA and CDR2 is YSYEKL. The CDR3 has 16 residues. The CDR3 nucleotides are TGCGCCAGCAGCCAAGTGACAGGGGGCGAATCCTACGAGCAGTACTTC. This translates into CASSQVTGGESYEQYF.

The chain's CDR3 is CASSRDRGQANTEAFF. The CDR3 nucleotides are TGTGCCAGCAGCCGTGACAGGGGGCAAGCGAACACTGAAGCTTTCTTT. This chain uses TRBV27 with TRBJ1-1, with 10 bases fitting TRBD1. V trimming: 6 bases; J trimming: 1 base; junction bases outside the gene matches: 8. In germline, CDR1 is MNHEY, CDR2 SMNVEV (reference sequence). This CDR3 spans 16 amino acids.

For this clone: Its ends do not fully match the called genes, so a read error is possible. The chain links TRBV7-7 to TRBJ2-5; D may be TRBD2 (6 bases). Germline CDR1 SSHAT, CDR2 FNYEAQ (reference sequence). This CDR3 has 15 amino acids. The CDR3 bases are TGTGCTAGCAGCTTAGATTCAGGGAGGCAAGAGACCCAGTACTTC. This codes for CASSLDSGRQETQYF. Based on the CDR3 plus reference TRBV7-7 and TRBJ2-5, the full variable domain is GAGVSQSPRYKVTKRGQDVTLRCDPISSHATLYWYQQALGQGPEFLTYFNYEAQPDKSGLPSDRFSAERPEGSISTLTIQRTEQRDSAMYRCASSLDSGRQETQYFGPGTRLLVL.

The chain employs TRBV7-3 and TRBJ2-7; 9 nucleotides agree with TRBD1. Trimming at V came to 4 bases and at J to 5 bases, leaving 6 bases not matched to a gene. Germline loops: CDR1 SGHTA, CDR2 FQGTGA. The CDR3 loop spans 14 amino acids. CDR3 protein: CASSSGQGVNEQYF. CDR3 nucleotide sequence: TGTGCCAGCAGCTCGGGACAGGGTGTAAACGAGCAGTACTTC.

The V call is TRBV27, the J call TRBJ2-3, with TRBD2 matching 8 bases. V was clipped by 2 bases and J by 0 bases; unmatched bases: 10. The CDR3 loop spans 18 amino acids. CDR1 and CDR2 from the germline V gene are MNHEY and SMNVEV (reference sequence). The CDR3 DNA reads TGTGCCAGCAGTTTAACCCCGCCCTCTAGCGGGAGCACAGATACGCAGTATTTT. This translates into CASSLTPPSSGSTDTQYF.

V usage is TRBV5-1 and J usage is TRBJ2-5; tentative D call: TRBD2 (6 bases). Trimming stripped 2 bases from V and 2 bases from J, with 10 bases between. Germline V lookup: CDR1 SGHRS, CDR2 YFSETQ. The CDR3 length is 14 residues. CDR3 amino acids: CASSFGRGQETQYF. The CDR3 nucleotides are TGCGCCAGCAGCTTCGGGCGGGGACAAGAGACCCAGTACTTC.

CDR3: CASSLDRGSYNEQFF. In DNA form, the CDR3 reads TGTGCCAGCAGCTTGGACAGGGGCTCCTACAATGAGCAGTTCTTC. The V gene is TRBV5-6, the J gene TRBJ2-1, with 7 bases aligning to TRBD1. The germline V gene encodes CDR1 SGHDT and CDR2 YYEEEE. This CDR3 is built from 15 residues. J lost 0 bases, V lost 0 bases, and 0 bases had no gene match.

J is TRBJ1-1 and V is TRBV30, with TRBD1 as a possible D gene (5 bases). The CDR3 extends over 14 amino acids. Germline loops: CDR1 GTSNPN, CDR2 SVGIG (reference sequence). Deletions cut 1 base from V and 1 base from J, with 10 bases between. The CDR3, as DNA: TGTGCCTGGAGTGCCCTTCAGGGGAACACTGAAGCTTTCTTT. Its protein is CAWSALQGNTEAFF.

V usage is TRBV5-1 and J usage is TRBJ2-2, with D hard to call. CDR3 length: 17 residues. Germline V gives CDR1 SGHRS, CDR2 YFSETQ. V lost 2 bases to trimming and J lost 0 bases, with 14 bases between them. DNA for the CDR3: TGCGCCAGCAGCTTTTTACCGCTAGGCACGAACACCGGGGAGCTGTTTTTT. This gives the protein CASSFLPLGTNTGELFF.

The chain is built from TRBV9 and TRBJ2-7; TRBD1 aligns across 8 bases. This CDR3 is 15 amino acids long. V lost 2 bases and J lost 2; bases outside the gene matches: 6. Germline V lookup: CDR1 SGDLS, CDR2 YYNGEE. DNA of the CDR3: TGTGCCAGCAGCGTCGGGGGACAGGCCCCCTACGAGCAGTACTTC. Protein product: CASSVGGQAPYEQYF.

The V gene is TRBV29-1, the J gene TRBJ2-3, with D perhaps TRBD2 (6 bases). Per germline, CDR1 SQVTM and CDR2 ANQGSEA. V shed 4 bases and J shed 5 bases, with 7 bases lying between them. CDR3 length: 11 amino acids. The CDR3 here is CSVGGVDTQYF. In DNA form, the CDR3 reads TGCAGCGTTGGGGGGGTAGATACGCAGTATTTT.

This clone has a handful of counts. The V gene is TRBV30, the J gene TRBJ2-7; 10 bases fit TRBD1. This CDR3 has 13 residues. V gave up 3 bases and J gave up 2 bases; unmatched junction bases: 1. Germline V gives CDR1 GTSNPN, CDR2 SVGIG (reference sequence). The CDR3 loop is CAWRTGGAYEQYF. CDR3 DNA: TGTGCCTGGAGGACAGGGGGCGCCTACGAGCAGTACTTC.

This chain joins TRBV7-3 and TRBJ2-1; a weak D match, TRBD2 (6 bases). Germline values: CDR1 SGHTA, CDR2 FQGTGA. V lost 3 bases to trimming and J lost 4 bases, with 13 bases between them. This CDR3 contains 15 residues. CDR3 in amino acids: CASSLGGEVYNEQFF. Written as DNA, the CDR3 is TGTGCCAGCAGCTTGGGGGGAGAAGTTTACAATGAGCAGTTCTTC.

Here the CDR3 DNA reads TGTGCCATCAGTGATATCACTAGCGGAGCACTTATCGAGCAGTACTTC. Protein product: CAISDITSGALIEQYF. The V and J genes are TRBV10-3 and TRBJ2-7, with 8 bases lining up with TRBD2. Germline CDR1 is ENHRY and CDR2 is SYGVKD. The CDR3 sequence is 16 residues long. The junction had 13 bases not matched to a gene; V was cut back by 3 bases and J by 6 bases.

The rearrangement links TRBV5-4 to TRBJ1-1; D is ambiguous. V dropped 4 bases and J dropped 1 base, with 8 bases sitting between them. Germline CDR1 is SGHNT and CDR2 is YYREEE (reference sequence). The CDR3 has 13 amino acids. CDR3 DNA: TGTGCCAGCAGCCGTACAGAGAACACTGAAGCTTTCTTT. Translated, it gives CASSRTENTEAFF.

The chain links TRBV4-1 to TRBJ2-2, with D maybe TRBD2 (5 bases). Germline CDR1 is MGHRA and CDR2 is YSYEKL. V dropped 6 bases and J dropped 4 bases, with 15 bases sitting between them. The CDR3 spans 15 residues. CDR3 coding DNA: TGCGCCAGCAGATACACTAGGGAGTCCACCGGGGAGCTGTTTTTT. Encoded protein: CASRYTRESTGELFF.

This chain links TRBV10-3 with TRBJ1-2; D is undetermined. Germline CDR1 is ENHRY and CDR2 is SYGVKD. CDR3 length: 13 residues. Trimming cost V 3 bases and J 8 bases, with 13 bases left between them. The CDR3 bases are TGTGCCATCAGTGACGCCGGAGTAGGCGGCTACACCTTC. Its protein product is CAISDAGVGGYTF.

The V and J genes are TRBV29-1 and TRBJ2-7; possibly TRBD2 for D (5 bases). The CDR3 extends over 15 amino acids. Germline assignment: CDR1 SQVTM and CDR2 ANQGSEA. Trimming removed 0 bases from V and 2 bases from J, with 14 bases in between. For the CDR3, the DNA is TGCAGCGTTGAAGATGACGGGGAAACCACCTACGAGCAGTACTTC. It encodes CSVEDDGETTYEQYF.

V usage is TRBV5-1 and J usage is TRBJ2-7; 7 bases are a match to TRBD1. The CDR3 runs to 16 residues. Trimming cost V 4 bases and J 5 bases; bases outside gene matches: 15. Germline V CDR1 and CDR2: SGHRS, YFSETQ. CDR3 sequence: CASSGRRGRGNHEQYF. As DNA, the CDR3 is TGCGCCAGCAGCGGCCGTCGCGGCAGGGGGAACCACGAGCAGTACTTC.

This clone was found a few times. The V gene is TRBV14, the J gene TRBJ1-1, with unresolved D. V was cut by 1 base and J by 5 bases, with 11 bases left in between. CDR3 size: 14 residues. The germline CDR1 and CDR2 sequences are SGHDN and FVKESK. The CDR3 region has the DNA TGTGCCAGCAGCCAAGGATTCATCGGGACTGAAGCTTTCTTT. It codes for CASSQGFIGTEAFF. Looking up the rest from reference TRBV14 and TRBJ1-1 gives the full variable domain: EAGVTQFPSHSVIEKGQTVTLRCDPISGHDNLYWYRRVMGKEIKFLLHFVKESKQDESGMPNNRFLAERTGGTYSTLKVQPAELEDSGVYFCASSQGFIGTEAFFGQGTRLTVV.

This clone was seen only a few times. This chain joins TRBV19 and TRBJ1-4, with unresolved D. With 5 bases removed from V and 5 bases from J, the gap between germline ends came to 6 bases. This CDR3 contains 12 residues. Germline loops: CDR1 LNHDA, CDR2 SQIVND (reference sequence). The CDR3 coding sequence is TGTGCCAGTAGTCTCCTAAATGAAAAACTGTTTTTT. Translated, it gives CASSLLNEKLFF.

The rearrangement uses TRBV7-2 and TRBJ1-2; D perhaps matches TRBD1 (6 bases). The CDR3 spans 13 residues. Trimming stripped 2 bases from V and 7 bases from J, with 11 bases between. CDR1 SGHTA and CDR2 FQGNSA come from the germline V gene. The CDR3 DNA follows: TGTGCCAGCAGCTTATACAGGGAAGCTGGCTACACCTTC. Translated, it gives CASSLYREAGYTF.